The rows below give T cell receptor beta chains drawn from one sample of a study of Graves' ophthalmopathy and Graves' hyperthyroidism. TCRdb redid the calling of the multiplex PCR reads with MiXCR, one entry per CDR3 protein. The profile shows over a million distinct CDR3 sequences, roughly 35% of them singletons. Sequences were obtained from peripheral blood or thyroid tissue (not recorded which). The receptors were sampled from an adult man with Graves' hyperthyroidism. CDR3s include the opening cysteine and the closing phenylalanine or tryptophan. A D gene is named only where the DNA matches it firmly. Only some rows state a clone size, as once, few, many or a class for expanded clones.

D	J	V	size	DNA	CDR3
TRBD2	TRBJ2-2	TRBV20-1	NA	TGCAGTGCTAGGGGGACTAGCGGACACACCGGGGAGCTGTTTTTT	CSARGTSGHTGELFF
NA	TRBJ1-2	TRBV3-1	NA	TGTGCCAGCAGCCAAGATTCTCCAGGGTCGGACTATGGCTACACCTTC	CASSQDSPGSDYGYTF
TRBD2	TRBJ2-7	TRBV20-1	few	TGCAGTGCTAAAAGACTAGCGGGGGGGATGTCGAACGAGCAGTACTTC	CSAKRLAGGMSNEQYF
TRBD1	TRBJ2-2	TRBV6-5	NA	TGTGCCAGCGGTCCCAGAGACAGGGTCGGCGGGGAGCTGTTTTTT	CASGPRDRVGGELFF
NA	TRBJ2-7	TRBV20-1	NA	TGCAGTGTTAGAGCTCGAATCGGACCTAGGCCCTACGAGCAGTACTTC	CSVRARIGPRPYEQYF
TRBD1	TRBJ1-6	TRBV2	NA	TGTGCCAGCAGATGGACAGGGGCAAATTCACCCCTCCACTTT	CASRWTGANSPLHF
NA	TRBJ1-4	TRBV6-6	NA	TGTGCCAGCAGTTACCCCGGACGGAATGAAAAACTGTTTTTT	CASSYPGRNEKLFF
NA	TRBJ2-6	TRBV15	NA	TGTGCCACCGGGAACGGGGCCAACGTCCTGACTTTC	CATGNGANVLTF
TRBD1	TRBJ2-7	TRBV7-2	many	TGTGCCAGCAGCTTGGGACAGGGGCATATCTACGAGCAGTACTTC	CASSLGQGHIYEQYF
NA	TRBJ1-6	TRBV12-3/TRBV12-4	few	TGTGCCAGCAGTCCCCCCACATGGCACCTCCACTTT	CASSPPTWHLHF
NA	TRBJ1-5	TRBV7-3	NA	TGTGCCAGCAGCGACGGAGGCAATCAGCCCGAGCATTTT	CASSDGGNQPEHF
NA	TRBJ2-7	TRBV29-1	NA	TGCAGGCTCGGACGGGACTACGAGCAGTACTTC	CRLGRDYEQYF
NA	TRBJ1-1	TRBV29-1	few	TGCAGCGTTCTCGGGCCATCGAACACTGAAGCTTTCTTT	CSVLGPSNTEAFF
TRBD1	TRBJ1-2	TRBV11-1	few	TGTGCCAGCAGCTTTGCCCTTGTACAGGGGCTTGGCTACACCTTC	CASSFALVQGLGYTF